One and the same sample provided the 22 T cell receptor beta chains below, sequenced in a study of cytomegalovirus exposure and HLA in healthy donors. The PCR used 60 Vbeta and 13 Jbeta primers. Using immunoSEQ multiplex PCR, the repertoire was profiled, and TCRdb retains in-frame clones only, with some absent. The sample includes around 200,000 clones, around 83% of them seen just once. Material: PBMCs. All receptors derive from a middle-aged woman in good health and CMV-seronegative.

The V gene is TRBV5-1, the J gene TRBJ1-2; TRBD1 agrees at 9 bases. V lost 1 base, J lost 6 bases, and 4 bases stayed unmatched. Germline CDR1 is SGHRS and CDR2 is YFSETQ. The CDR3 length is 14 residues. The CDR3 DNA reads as TGCGCCAGCAGCTTGTCTACAGGGGGCGATGGCTACACCTTC. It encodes CASSLSTGGDGYTF.

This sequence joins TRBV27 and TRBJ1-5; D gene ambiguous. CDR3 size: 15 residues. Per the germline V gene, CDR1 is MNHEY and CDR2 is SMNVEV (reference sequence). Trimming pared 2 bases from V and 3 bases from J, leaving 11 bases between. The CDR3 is CASSLNAGFNQPQHF. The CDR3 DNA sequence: TGTGCCAGCAGTTTAAATGCAGGCTTCAATCAGCCCCAGCATTTT.

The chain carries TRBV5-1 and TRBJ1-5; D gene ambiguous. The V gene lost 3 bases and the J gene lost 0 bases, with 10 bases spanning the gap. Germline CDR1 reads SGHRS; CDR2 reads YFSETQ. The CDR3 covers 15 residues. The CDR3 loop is CASSSEGYSNQPQHF. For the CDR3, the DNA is TGCGCCAGCAGCTCGGAGGGTTATAGCAATCAGCCCCAGCATTTT.

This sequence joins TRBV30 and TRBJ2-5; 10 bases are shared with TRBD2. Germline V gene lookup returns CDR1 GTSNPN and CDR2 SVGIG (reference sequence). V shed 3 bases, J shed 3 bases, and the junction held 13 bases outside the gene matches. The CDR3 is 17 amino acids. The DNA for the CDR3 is TGTGCCTGGAGGCGAAGGATGCCTAGCGGGGGCAAAGAGACCCAGTACTTC. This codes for CAWRRRMPSGGKETQYF.

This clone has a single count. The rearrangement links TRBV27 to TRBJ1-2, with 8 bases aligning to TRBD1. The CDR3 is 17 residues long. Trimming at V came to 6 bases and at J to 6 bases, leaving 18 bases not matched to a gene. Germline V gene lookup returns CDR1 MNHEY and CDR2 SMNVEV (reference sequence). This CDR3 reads CASSFFRSGGVRDGYTF. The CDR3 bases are TGTGCCAGCAGCTTTTTTAGGTCAGGGGGCGTCCGGGATGGCTACACCTTC.

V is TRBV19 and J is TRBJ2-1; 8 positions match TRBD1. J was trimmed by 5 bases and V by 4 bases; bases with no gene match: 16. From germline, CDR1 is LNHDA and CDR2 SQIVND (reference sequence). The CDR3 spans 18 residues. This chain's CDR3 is CASSTGTGRGLQNNEQFF. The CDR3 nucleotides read TGTGCCAGTAGTACCGGGACAGGAAGGGGGCTTCAGAACAATGAGCAGTTCTTC. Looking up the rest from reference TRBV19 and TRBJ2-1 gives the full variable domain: DGGITQSPKYLFRKEGQNVTLSCEQNLNHDAMYWYRQDPGQGLRLIYYSQIVNDFQKGDIAEGYSVSREKKESFPLTVTSAQKNPTAFYLCASSTGTGRGLQNNEQFFGPGTRLTVL.

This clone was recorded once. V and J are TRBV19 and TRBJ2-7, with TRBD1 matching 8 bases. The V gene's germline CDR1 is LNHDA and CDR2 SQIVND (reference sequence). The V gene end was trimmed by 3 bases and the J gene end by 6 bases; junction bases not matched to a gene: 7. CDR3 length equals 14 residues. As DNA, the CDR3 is TGTGCCAGTAGTATGGGGGGACAGGAGGTCGAGCAGTACTTC. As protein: CASSMGGQEVEQYF.

The CDR3 bases are TGTGCCAGCAGCCAAGATCGGGCGGGCGCTCCGGACGAGCAGTACTTC. Translation gives CASSQDRAGAPDEQYF. The chain links TRBV4-2 to TRBJ2-7, with D perhaps matching TRBD2 (5 bases). The CDR3 extends over 16 amino acids. Trimming left V 0 bases short and J 5 bases short, with 17 bases between. Germline V CDR1 and CDR2: LGHNA, YNFKEQ.

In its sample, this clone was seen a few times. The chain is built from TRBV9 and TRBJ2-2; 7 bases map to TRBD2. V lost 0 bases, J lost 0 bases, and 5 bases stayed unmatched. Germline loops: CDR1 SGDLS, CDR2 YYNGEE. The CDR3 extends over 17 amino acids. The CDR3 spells CASSVVSGYTNTGELFF. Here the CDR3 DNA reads TGTGCCAGCAGCGTAGTTAGCGGGTATACGAACACCGGGGAGCTGTTTTTT.

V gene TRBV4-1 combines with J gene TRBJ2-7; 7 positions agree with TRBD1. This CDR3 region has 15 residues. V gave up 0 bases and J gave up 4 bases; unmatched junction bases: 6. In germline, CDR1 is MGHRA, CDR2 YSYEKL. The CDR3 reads CASSQEQGRWYEQYF. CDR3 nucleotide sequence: TGCGCCAGCAGCCAAGAACAGGGGCGGTGGTACGAGCAGTACTTC.

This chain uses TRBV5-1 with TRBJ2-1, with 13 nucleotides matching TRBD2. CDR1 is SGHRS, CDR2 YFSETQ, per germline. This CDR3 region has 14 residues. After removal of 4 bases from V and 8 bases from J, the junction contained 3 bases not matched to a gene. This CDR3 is CASSTGLAGHEQFF. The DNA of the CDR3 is TGCGCCAGCAGCACGGGACTAGCGGGACATGAGCAGTTCTTC.

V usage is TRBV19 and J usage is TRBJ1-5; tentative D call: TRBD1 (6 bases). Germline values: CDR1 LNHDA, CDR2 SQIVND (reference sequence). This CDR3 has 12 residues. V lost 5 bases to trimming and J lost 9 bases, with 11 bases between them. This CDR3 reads CASSAQGSPQHF. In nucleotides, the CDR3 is TGTGCCAGTAGTGCACAGGGATCGCCCCAGCATTTT.

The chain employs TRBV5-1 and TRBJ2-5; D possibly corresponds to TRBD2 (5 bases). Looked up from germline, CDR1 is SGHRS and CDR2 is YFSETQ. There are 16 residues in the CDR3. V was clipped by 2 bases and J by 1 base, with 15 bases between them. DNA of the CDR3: TGCGCCAGCAGCTTAACTGGACTTTCGGGCCAAGAGACCCAGTACTTC. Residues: CASSLTGLSGQETQYF.

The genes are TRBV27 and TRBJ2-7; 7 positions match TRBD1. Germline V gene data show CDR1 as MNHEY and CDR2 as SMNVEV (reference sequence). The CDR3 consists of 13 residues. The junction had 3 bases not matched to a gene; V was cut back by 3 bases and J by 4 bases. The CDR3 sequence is CASSLTGLYEQYF. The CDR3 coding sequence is TGTGCCAGCAGTTTGACAGGGCTATACGAGCAGTACTTC.

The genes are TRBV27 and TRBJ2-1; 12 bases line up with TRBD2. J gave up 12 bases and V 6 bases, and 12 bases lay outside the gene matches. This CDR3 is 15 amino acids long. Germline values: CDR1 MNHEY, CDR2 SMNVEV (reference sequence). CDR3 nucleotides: TGTGCCAGCAGGACCACTAGCGGGAGGTCGTATGCGCAGTTCTTC. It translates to CASRTTSGRSYAQFF.

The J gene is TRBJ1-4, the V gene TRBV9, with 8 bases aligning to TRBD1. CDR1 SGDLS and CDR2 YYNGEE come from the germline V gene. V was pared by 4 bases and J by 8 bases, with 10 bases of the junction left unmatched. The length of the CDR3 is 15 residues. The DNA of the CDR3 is TGTGCCAGCAGCCCGGAGGGACAGGCCAGGGAAAAACTGTTTTTT. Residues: CASSPEGQAREKLFF.

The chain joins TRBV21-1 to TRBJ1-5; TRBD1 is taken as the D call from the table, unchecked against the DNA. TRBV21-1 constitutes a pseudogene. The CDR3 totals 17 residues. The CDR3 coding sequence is TGTGCCAGCAACCCTATGCCAGGGACAGGGAAAAATCAGCCCCAGCATTTT. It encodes CASNPMPGTGKNQPQHF.

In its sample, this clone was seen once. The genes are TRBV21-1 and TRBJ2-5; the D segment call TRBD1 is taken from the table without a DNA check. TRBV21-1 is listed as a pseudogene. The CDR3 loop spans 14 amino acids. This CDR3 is CASSKGPQKETQYF. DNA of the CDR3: TGTGCCAGCAGCAAGGGCCCACAGAAAGAGACCCAGTACTTC.

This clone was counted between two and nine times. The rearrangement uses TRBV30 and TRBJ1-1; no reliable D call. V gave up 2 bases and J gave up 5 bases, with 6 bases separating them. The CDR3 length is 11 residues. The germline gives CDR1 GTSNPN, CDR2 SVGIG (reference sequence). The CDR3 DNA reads TGTGCCTGGAGTTACAGTACTGAAGCTTTCTTT. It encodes CAWSYSTEAFF.

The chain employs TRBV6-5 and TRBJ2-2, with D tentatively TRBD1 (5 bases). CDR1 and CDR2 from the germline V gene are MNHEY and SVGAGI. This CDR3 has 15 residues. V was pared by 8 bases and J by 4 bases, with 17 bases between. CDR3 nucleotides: TGTGCCAGCGGCCGGAATGACAGAATCACCGGGGAGCTGTTTTTT. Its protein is CASGRNDRITGELFF.

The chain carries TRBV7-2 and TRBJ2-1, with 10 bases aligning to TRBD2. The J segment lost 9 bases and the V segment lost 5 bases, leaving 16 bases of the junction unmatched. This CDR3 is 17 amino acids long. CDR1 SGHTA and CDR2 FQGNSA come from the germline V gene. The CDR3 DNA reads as TGTGCCAGCAGCCAAGGCGTTTATGGGACTAGCGTAAGTGAGCAGTTCTTC. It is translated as CASSQGVYGTSVSEQFF.

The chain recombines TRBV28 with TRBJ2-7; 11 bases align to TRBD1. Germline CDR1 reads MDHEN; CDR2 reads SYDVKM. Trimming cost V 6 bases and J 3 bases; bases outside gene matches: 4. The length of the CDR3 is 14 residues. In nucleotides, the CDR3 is TGTGCCAGCAGCAGGGGACAGGGGGACTACGAGCAGTACTTC. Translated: CASSRGQGDYEQYF.